This TCR beta chain derives from a study of cytomegalovirus exposure and HLA in healthy donors. Study outcomes and limitations: A previous analysis found most TCR beta V segments productive roughly 90% or roughly 30% of the time.

The CDR3 is 14 amino acids. V was shortened by 7 bases and J by 3 bases, with 15 bases between the two germline ends. Germline-derived CDR1 and CDR2 are MDHEN and SYDVKM. There were likely unrecorded immune exposures, though donors were nominally healthy when sampled. This clone was seen a few times. Its antigen is unidentified. Amplification used 60 Vbeta primers and 13 Jbeta primers. Clones were sequenced by immunoSEQ multiplex PCR, and TCRdb holds only the in-frame ones, with some missing. The sample holds fewer than 250,000 clones, roughly 80% seen once. The chain recombines TRBV28 with TRBJ1-1; D unresolved. The origin of this receptor is a man aged 25 to 45 in good health and CMV-seronegative. Specimen: PBMCs. The CDR3 loop reads CASTESSVDTEAFF. CDR3 coding DNA: TGTGCCAGCACCGAGAGCTCCGTGGACACTGAAGCTTTCTTT.